These 7 T cell receptor beta chains originate from one sample sequenced in a study of shared clonotypes between healthy human individuals. Some clones are missing from TCRdb's copy, which holds only in-frame ones; the method was immunoSEQ multiplex PCR. The data contain fewer than 150,000 clones, around 66% of them seen just once; the ten biggest clones take up just under 25%. The sample taken for sequencing was memory CD8+ T cells sorted from blood. Subset in this sample: CD45RO+ cells pooled with CCR7-negative TemRA cells. These TCRs come from a woman younger than 45 in good health.

CDR3 sequence (DNA): TGTGCCAGCAGCGTACAAGACAGTGAAGAGACCCAGTACTTC. Translated: CASSVQDSEETQYF. The rearrangement joins TRBV9 to TRBJ2-5; TRBD1 is a possible D gene (5 bases). There are 14 residues in the CDR3. The V end lost 1 base, the J end lost 3 bases, and 10 bases lay between the germline ends. Germline V gives CDR1 SGDLS, CDR2 YYNGEE.

CDR3 in amino acids: CASSDSGTGVYNEQFF. The DNA of the CDR3 is TGTGCCAGCAGTGACTCCGGGACAGGGGTGTACAATGAGCAGTTCTTC. V usage is TRBV25-1 and J usage is TRBJ2-1, with 10 bases that match TRBD1. Germline loops: CDR1 MGHDK, CDR2 SYGVNS. The V and J ends lost 3 bases and 4 bases, in that order; junction bases with no gene match: 6. The CDR3 extends over 16 amino acids.

This clone has just a few counts. J is TRBJ1-1 and V is TRBV6-6; D is perhaps TRBD1 (5 bases). The germline gives CDR1 MNHNY, CDR2 SVGAGI (reference sequence). This CDR3 has 13 residues. V lost 2 bases to trimming and J lost 2 bases, with 6 bases between them. DNA for the CDR3: TGTGCCAGCAGTTACCGGGACAACACTGAAGCTTTCTTT. This translates into CASSYRDNTEAFF.

This clone was observed a few times. The V and J genes are TRBV6-4 and TRBJ2-3; a weak D match, TRBD2 (5 bases). Germline CDR1 MRHNA, CDR2 SNTAGT. CDR3 length equals 15 residues. Trimming shortened V by 3 bases and J by 2 bases, and 12 bases separated the two germline ends. The CDR3 spells CASSEEAATTDTQYF. CDR3 sequence (DNA): TGTGCCAGCAGTGAGGAGGCGGCTACCACAGATACGCAGTATTTT.

The gene calls are TRBV19 and TRBJ1-1, with unresolved D. Germline V lookup: CDR1 LNHDA, CDR2 SQIVND (reference sequence). Trimming pared 9 bases from V and 7 bases from J, leaving 18 bases between. CDR3 length: 13 amino acids. CDR3 loop: CASRKTETYEAFF. The CDR3 coding sequence is TGTGCCAGCCGAAAGACGGAGACCTATGAAGCTTTCTTT.

The CDR3: CASSLDSSVGEQYF. CDR3 in DNA: TGCGCCAGCAGCTTGGACTCCTCCGTGGGTGAGCAGTACTTC. This chain joins TRBV5-1 and TRBJ2-7; no reliable D call. The CDR3 spans 14 residues. V was cut by 0 bases and J by 7 bases, with 14 bases left in between. Germline-derived CDR1 and CDR2 are SGHRS and YFSETQ.

The chain recombines TRBV7-9 with TRBJ2-7; D unclear. V was cut by 5 bases and J by 6 bases, with 11 bases left in between. The CDR3 is 12 residues long. Germline loops: CDR1 SEHNR, CDR2 FQNEAQ (reference sequence). The DNA of the CDR3 is TGTGCCAGCAGCCCCGGTGAGCCCGAGCAGTACTTC. This encodes CASSPGEPEQYF.